This record looks at one T cell receptor beta chain sequence and its context. This sample stems from a study of blood T cell repertoires in COVID-19. Turning to the study itself: The study drew acute and convalescent COVID-19 samples from the United States, Italy and Spain. Nucleic acid was either cDNA or gDNA, and it came from T cells, B-cell-depleted T cells, or PBMCs.

Libraries were prepared by immunoSEQ multiplex PCR; TCRdb keeps only in-frame clonotypes and omits some of them. This table has a few hundred thousand clones, approximately 80% appearing once. Cohort placement rested on clinical history that participants reported themselves. Donors of Cohort 3 who recovered were those that had two negative PCRs, clearance, or symptom resolution. CDR3 length: 13 residues. CDR1 MNHEY and CDR2 SMNVEV come from the germline V gene (reference sequence). The V end was cut by 9 bases, the J end by 1 base, with 9 bases between. The sequencing sample was made of PBMCs or T cells enriched from blood (not recorded which). This sequence was found in a man aged 35-49 years who had recovered from COVID-19. The chain joins TRBV27 to TRBJ2-2; no reliable D call. The CDR3 loop is CASALGNTGELFF. Here the CDR3 DNA reads TGTGCCAGTGCCCTCGGGAACACCGGGGAGCTGTTTTTT.